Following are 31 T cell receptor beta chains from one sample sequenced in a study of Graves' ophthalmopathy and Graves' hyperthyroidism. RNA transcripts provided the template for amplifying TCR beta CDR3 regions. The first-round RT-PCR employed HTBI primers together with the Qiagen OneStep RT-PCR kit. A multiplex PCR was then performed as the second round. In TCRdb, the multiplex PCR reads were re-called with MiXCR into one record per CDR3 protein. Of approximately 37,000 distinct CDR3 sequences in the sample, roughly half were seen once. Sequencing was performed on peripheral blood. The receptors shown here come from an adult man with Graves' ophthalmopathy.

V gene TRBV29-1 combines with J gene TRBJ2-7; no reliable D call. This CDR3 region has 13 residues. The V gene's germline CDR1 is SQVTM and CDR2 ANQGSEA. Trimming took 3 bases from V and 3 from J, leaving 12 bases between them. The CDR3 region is CSVDSGRSYEQYF. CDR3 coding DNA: TGCAGCGTTGATTCCGGACGCAGCTACGAGCAGTACTTC.

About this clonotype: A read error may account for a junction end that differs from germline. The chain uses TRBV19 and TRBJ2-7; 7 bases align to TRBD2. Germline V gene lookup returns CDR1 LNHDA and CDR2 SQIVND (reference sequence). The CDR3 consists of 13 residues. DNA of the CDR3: TGTGCCAGTAGTATCTCCAGGGACTACGAACAGTACTTC. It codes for CASSISRDYEQYF.

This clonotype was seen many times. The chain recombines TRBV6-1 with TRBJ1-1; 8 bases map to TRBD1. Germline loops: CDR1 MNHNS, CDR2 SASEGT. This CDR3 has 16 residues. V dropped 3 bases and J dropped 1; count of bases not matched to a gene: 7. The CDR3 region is CASSEYPDRENTEAFF. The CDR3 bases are TGTGCCAGCAGTGAGTACCCGGACAGGGAGAACACTGAAGCTTTCTTT.

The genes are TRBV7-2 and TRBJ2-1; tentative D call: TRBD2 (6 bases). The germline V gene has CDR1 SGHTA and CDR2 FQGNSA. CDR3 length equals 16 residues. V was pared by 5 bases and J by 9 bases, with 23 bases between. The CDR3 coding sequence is TGTGCCAGCAGCAAAGGGTTAGCGGAAAGATTGGGTGAGCAGTTCTTC. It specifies CASSKGLAERLGEQFF.

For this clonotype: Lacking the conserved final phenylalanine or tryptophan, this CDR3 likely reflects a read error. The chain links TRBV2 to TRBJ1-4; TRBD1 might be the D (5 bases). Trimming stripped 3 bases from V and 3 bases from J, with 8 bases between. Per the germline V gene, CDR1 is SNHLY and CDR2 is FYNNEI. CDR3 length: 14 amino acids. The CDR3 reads CASSERGPNEKLFS. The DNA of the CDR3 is TGTGCCAGCAGTGAGCGGGGACCTAATGAAAAACTGTTTTCT.

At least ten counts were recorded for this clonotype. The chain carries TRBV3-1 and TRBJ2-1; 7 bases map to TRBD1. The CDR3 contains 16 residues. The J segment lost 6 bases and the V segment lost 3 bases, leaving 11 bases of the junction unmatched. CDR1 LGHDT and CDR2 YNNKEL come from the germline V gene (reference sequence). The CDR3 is CASSHNEAGGFNEQFF. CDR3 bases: TGTGCCAGCAGCCATAATGAGGCAGGGGGATTCAATGAGCAGTTCTTC.

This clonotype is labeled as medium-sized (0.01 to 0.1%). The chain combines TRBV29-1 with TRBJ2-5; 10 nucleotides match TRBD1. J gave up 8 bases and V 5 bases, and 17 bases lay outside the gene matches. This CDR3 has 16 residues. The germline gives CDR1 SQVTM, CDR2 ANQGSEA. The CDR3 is CSVTGTGDTPKLTQYF. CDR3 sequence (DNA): TGCAGCGTTACCGGGACAGGGGATACGCCCAAGTTAACCCAGTACTTC.

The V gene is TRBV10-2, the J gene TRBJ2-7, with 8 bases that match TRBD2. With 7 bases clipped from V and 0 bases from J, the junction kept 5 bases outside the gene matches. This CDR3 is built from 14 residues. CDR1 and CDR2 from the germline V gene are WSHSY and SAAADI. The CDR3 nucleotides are TGCGCCAGCACCGGGGGGGGGGCCTCCTACGAGCAGTACTTC. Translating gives CASTGGGASYEQYF.

The CDR3 here is CASSLRTVPEAFF. The CDR3 DNA follows: TGTGCCAGCAGTTTACGGACGGTTCCTGAAGCTTTCTTT. This chain connects TRBV12-3 or TRBV12-4 to TRBJ1-1; D is undetermined. V gave up 2 bases and J gave up 6 bases, with 10 bases separating them. This CDR3 has 13 amino acids.

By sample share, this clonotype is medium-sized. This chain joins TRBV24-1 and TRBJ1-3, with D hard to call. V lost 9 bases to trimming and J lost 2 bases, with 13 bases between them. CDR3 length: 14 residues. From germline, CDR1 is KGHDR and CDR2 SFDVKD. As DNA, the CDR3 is TGTGCCACCTCCGGGTTATCACCTGGAAACACCATATATTTT. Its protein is CATSGLSPGNTIYF.

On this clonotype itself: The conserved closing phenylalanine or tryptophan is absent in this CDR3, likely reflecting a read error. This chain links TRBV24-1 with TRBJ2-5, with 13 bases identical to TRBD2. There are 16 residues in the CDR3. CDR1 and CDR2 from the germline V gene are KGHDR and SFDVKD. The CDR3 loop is CATSDTLAGGLETQYS. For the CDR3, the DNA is TGCGCCACCAGTGACACACTAGCGGGAGGGCTGGAGACCCAGTACTCC.

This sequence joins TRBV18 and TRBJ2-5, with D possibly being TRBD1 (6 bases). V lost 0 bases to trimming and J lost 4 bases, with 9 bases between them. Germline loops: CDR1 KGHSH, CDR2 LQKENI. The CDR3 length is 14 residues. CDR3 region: CASSPPSRGETQYF. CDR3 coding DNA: TGTGCCAGCTCACCACCGTCCAGGGGAGAGACCCAGTACTTC. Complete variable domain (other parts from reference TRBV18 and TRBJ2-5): NAGVMQNPRHLVRRRGQEARLRCSPMKGHSHVYWYRQLPEEGLKFMVYLQKENIIDESGMPKERFSAEFPKEGPSILRIQQVVRGDSAAYFCASSPPSRGETQYFGPGTRLLVL.

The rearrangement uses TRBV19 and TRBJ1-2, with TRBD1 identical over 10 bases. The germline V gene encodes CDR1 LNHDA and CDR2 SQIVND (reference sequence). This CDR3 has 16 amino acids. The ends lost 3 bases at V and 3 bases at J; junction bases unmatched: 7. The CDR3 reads CASSMSPGTGDYGYTF. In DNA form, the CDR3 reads TGTGCCAGTAGTATGTCCCCCGGGACAGGGGACTATGGCTACACCTTC. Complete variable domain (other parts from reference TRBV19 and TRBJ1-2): DGGITQSPKYLFRKEGQNVTLSCEQNLNHDAMYWYRQDPGQGLRLIYYSQIVNDFQKGDIAEGYSVSREKKESFPLTVTSAQKNPTAFYLCASSMSPGTGDYGYTFGSGTRLTVV.

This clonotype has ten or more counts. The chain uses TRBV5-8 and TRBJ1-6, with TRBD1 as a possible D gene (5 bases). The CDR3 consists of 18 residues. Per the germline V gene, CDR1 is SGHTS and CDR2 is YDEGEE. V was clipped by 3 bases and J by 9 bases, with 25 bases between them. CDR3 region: CASSSDPPGTRTSSPLHF. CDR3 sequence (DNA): TGTGCCAGCAGCTCTGACCCGCCCGGGACTCGGACTTCTTCACCCCTCCACTTT.

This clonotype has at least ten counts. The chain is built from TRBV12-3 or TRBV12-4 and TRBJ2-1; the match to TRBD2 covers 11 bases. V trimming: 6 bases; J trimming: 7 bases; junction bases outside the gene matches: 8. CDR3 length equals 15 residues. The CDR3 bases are TGTGCCAGCAGGTCCACTAGCGGGAGATGGAATGAGCAGTTCTTC. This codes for CASRSTSGRWNEQFF.

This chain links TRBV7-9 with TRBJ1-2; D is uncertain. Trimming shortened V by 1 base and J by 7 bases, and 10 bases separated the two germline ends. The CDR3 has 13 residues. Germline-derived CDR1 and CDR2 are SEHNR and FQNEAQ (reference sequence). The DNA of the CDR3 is TGTGCCAGCAGCTTAGAAAGGGTCGGTGGCTACACCTTC. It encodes CASSLERVGGYTF.

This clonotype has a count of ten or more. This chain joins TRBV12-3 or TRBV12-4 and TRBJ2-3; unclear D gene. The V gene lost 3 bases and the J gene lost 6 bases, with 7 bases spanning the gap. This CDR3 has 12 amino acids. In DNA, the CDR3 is TGTGCCAGCAGTTTGACTCCCGATACGCAGTATTTT. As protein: CASSLTPDTQYF.

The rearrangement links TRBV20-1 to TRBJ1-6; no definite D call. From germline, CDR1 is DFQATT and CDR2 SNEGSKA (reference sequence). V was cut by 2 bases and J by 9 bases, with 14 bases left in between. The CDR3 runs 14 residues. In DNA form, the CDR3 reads TGCAGTGCTAGACCACTAGCGGGGAGTTCACCCCTCCACTTT. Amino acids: CSARPLAGSSPLHF.

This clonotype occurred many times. CDR3 region: CASSIRAGGFGETQYF. In DNA, the CDR3 is TGTGCCAGTAGTATTCGGGCGGGGGGCTTCGGGGAGACCCAGTACTTC. This chain uses TRBV19 with TRBJ2-5; 8 bases are shared with TRBD2. V gave up 3 bases and J gave up 5 bases; unmatched junction bases: 11. The germline V gene encodes CDR1 LNHDA and CDR2 SQIVND (reference sequence). This CDR3 region has 16 residues. Filled out from reference TRBV19 and TRBJ2-5, the complete variable domain reads DGGITQSPKYLFRKEGQNVTLSCEQNLNHDAMYWYRQDPGQGLRLIYYSQIVNDFQKGDIAEGYSVSREKKESFPLTVTSAQKNPTAFYLCASSIRAGGFGETQYFGPGTRLLVL.

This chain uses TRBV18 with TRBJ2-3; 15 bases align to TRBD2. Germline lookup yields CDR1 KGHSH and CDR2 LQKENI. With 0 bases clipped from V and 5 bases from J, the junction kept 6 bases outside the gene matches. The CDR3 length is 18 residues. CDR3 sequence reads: CASSPPGLAGGEGDTQYF. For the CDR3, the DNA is TGTGCCAGCTCACCACCGGGACTAGCGGGAGGAGAAGGAGATACGCAGTATTTT.

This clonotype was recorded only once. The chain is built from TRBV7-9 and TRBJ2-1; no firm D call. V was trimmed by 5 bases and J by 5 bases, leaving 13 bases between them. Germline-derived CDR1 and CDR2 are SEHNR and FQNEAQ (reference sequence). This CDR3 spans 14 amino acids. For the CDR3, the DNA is TGTGCCAGCAGCCCCAGTCCGAGAGACAATGAGCAGTTCTTC. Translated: CASSPSPRDNEQFF.

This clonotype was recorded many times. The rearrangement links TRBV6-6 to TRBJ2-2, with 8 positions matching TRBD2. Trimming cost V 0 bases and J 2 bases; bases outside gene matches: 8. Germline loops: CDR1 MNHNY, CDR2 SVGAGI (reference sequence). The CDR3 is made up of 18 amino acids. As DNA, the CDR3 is TGTGCCAGCAGTTACTCGATTCGGGGGGGACGAAACACCGGGGAGCTGTTTTTT. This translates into CASSYSIRGGRNTGELFF.

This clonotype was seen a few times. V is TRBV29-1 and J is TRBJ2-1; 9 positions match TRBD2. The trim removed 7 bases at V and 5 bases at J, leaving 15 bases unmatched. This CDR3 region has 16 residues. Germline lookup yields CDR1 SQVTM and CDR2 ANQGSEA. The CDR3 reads CSAGYVSGRGDNEQFF. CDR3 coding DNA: TGCAGCGCTGGGTACGTTAGCGGGAGAGGGGACAATGAGCAGTTCTTC.

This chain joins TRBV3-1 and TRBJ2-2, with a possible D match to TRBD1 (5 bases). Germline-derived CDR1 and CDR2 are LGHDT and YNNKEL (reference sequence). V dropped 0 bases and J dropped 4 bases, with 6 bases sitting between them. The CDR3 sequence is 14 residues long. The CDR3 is CASSQDRVTGELFF. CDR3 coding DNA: TGTGCCAGCAGCCAAGACAGGGTCACCGGGGAGCTGTTTTTT.

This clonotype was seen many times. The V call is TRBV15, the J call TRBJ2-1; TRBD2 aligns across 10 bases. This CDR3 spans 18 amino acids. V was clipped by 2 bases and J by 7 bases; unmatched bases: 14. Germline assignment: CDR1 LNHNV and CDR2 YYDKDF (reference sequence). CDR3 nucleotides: TGTGCCACCAGCAGAACCTCTAGCGGGAGCTCCGATGTGAATGAGCAGTTCTTC. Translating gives CATSRTSSGSSDVNEQFF.

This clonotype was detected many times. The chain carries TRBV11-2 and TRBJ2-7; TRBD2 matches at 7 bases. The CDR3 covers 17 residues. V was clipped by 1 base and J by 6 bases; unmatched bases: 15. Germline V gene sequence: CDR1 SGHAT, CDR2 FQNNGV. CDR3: CASSLGIGREDLAEQYF. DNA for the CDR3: TGTGCCAGCAGCTTAGGGATCGGCCGGGAGGATCTCGCCGAGCAGTACTTC. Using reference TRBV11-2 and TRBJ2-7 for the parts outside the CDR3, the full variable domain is EAGVAQSPRYKIIEKRQSVAFWCNPISGHATLYWYQQILGQGPKLLIQFQNNGVVDDSQLPKDRFSAERLKGVDSTLKIQPAKLEDSAVYLCASSLGIGREDLAEQYFGPGTRLTVT.

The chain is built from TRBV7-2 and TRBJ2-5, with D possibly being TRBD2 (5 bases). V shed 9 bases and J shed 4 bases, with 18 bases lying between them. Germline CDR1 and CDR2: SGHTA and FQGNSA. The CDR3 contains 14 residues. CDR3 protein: CASSIPAGGETQYF. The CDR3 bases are TGTGCCAGTAGTATCCCGGCAGGAGGAGAGACCCAGTACTTC.

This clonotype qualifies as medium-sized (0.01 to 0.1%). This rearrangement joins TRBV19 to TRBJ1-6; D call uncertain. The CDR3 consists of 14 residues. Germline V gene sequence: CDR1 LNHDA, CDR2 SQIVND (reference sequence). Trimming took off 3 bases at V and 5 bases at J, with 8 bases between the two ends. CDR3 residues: CASSIVRNNSPLHF. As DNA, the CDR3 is TGTGCCAGTAGTATCGTCAGGAATAATTCACCCCTCCACTTT.

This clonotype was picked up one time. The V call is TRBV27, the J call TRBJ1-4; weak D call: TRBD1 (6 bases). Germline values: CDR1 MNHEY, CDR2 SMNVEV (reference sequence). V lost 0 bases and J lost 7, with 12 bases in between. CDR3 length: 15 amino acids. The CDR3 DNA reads TGTGCCAGCAGTTTATCGGCGGGGGGCTTTGAAAAACTGTTTTTT. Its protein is CASSLSAGGFEKLFF.

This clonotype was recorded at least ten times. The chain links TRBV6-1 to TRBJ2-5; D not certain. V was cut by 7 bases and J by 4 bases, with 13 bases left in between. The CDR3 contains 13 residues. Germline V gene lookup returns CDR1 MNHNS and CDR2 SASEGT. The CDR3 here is CASTHSLRETQYF. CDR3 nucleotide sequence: TGTGCCAGCACACACTCCCTTAGAGAGACCCAGTACTTC.

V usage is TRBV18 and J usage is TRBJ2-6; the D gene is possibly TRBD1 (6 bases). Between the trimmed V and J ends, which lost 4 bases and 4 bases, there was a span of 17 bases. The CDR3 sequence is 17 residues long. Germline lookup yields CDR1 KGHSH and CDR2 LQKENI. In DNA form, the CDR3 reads TGTGCCAGCTCACGAACAGGGTACGGATCGGGGGCCAACGTCCTGACTTTC. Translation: CASSRTGYGSGANVLTF.